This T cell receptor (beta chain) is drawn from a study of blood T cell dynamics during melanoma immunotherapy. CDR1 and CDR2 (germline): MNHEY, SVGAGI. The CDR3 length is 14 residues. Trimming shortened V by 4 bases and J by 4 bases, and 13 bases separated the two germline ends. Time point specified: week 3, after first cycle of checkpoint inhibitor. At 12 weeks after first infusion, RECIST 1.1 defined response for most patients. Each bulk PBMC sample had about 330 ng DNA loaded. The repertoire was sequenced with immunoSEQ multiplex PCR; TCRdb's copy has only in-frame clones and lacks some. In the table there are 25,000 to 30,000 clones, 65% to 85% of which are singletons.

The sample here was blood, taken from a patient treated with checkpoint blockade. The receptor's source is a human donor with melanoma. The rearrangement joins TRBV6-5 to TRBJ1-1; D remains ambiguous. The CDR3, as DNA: TGTGCCAGCAGTTCCCCTGATCCATCCACTGAAGCTTTCTTT. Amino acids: CASSSPDPSTEAFF.